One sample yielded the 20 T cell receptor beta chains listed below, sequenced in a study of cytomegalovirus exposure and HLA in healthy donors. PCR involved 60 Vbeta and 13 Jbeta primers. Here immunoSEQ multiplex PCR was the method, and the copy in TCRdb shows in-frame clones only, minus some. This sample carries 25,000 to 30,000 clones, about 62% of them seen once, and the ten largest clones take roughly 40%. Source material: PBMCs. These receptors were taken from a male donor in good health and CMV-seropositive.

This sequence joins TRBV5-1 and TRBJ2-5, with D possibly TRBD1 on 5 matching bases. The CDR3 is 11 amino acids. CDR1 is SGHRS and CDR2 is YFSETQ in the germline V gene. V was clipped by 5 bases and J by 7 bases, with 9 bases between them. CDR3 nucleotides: TGCGCCAGCAGAGGGGTTGGGACCCAGTACTTC. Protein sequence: CASRGVGTQYF.

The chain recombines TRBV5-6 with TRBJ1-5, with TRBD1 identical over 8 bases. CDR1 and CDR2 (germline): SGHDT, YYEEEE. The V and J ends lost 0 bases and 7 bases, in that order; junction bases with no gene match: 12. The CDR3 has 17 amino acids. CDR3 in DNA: TGTGCCAGCAGCTTGGGCCCCCCGACAGGGGTGGTGCAGCCCCAGCATTTT. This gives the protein CASSLGPPTGVVQPQHF.

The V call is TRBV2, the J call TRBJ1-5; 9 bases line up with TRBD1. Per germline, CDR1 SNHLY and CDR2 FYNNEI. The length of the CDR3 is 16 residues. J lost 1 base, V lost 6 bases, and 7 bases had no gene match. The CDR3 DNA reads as TGTGCCAGCAGAGAGAGGACAGGGGTAAGCAATCAGCCCCAGCATTTT. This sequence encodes CASRERTGVSNQPQHF. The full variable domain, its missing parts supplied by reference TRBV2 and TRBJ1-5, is EPEVTQTPSHQVTQMGQEVILRCVPISNHLYFYWYRQILGQKVEFLVSFYNNEISEKSEIFDDQFSVERPDGSNFTLKIRSTKLEDSAMYFCASRERTGVSNQPQHFGDGTRLSIL.

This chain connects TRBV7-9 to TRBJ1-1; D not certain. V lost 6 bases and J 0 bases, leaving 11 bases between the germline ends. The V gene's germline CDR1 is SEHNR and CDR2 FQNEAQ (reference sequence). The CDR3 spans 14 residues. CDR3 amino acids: CASSREGMNTEAFF. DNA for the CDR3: TGTGCCAGCAGTCGAGAGGGAATGAACACTGAAGCTTTCTTT.

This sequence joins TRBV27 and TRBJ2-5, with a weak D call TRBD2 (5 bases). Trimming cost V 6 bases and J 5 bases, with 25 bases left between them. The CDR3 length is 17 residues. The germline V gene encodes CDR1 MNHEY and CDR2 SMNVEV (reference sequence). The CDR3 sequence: CASSLRPPGLLGETQYF. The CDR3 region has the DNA TGTGCCAGCAGCCTTCGTCCCCCCGGACTCCTGGGCGAGACCCAGTACTTC.

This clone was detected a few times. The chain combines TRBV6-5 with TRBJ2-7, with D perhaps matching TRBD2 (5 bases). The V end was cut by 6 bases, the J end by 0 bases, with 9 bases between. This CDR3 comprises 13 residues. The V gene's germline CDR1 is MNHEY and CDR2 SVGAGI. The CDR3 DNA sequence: TGTGCCAGCAGGCGGACTTTCTCCTACGAGCAGTACTTC. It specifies CASRRTFSYEQYF.

This CDR3 is CASSPGTANTEAFF. In nucleotides, the CDR3 is TGTGCCAGCAGCCCCGGGACAGCGAACACTGAAGCTTTCTTT. The chain combines TRBV6-1 with TRBJ1-1; 7 bases fit TRBD1. The V gene end was trimmed by 6 bases and the J gene end by 1 base; junction bases not matched to a gene: 5. From germline, CDR1 is MNHNS and CDR2 SASEGT. The CDR3 loop spans 14 amino acids.

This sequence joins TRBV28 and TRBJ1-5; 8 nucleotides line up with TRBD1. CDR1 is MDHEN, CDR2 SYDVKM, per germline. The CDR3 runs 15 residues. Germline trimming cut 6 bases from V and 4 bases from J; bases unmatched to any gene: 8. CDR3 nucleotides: TGTGCCAGCAGACTGGACAGGGTCGGAAATCAGCCCCAGCATTTT. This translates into CASRLDRVGNQPQHF.

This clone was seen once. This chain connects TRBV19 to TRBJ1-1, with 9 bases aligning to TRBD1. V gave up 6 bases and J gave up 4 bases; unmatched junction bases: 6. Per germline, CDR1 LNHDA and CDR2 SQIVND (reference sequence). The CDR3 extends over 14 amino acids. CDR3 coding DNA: TGTGCCAGTAGGCCCGACAGGGGGAGCACTGAAGCTTTCTTT. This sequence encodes CASRPDRGSTEAFF.

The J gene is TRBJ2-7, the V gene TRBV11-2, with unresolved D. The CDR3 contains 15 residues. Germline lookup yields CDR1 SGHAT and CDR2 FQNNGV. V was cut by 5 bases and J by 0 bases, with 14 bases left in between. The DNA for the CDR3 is TGTGCCAGCAGCACCCCCCGGGTAAGCTCCTACGAGCAGTACTTC. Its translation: CASSTPRVSSYEQYF. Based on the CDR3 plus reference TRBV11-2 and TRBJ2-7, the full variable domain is EAGVAQSPRYKIIEKRQSVAFWCNPISGHATLYWYQQILGQGPKLLIQFQNNGVVDDSQLPKDRFSAERLKGVDSTLKIQPAKLEDSAVYLCASSTPRVSSYEQYFGPGTRLTVT.

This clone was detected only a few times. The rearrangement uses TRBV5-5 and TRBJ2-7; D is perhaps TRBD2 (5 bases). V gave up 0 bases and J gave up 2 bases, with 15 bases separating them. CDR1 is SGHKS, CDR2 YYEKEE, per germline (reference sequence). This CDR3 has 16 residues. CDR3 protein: CASSLGTGVQAYEQYF. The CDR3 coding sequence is TGTGCCAGCAGCTTGGGAACCGGGGTTCAGGCCTACGAGCAGTACTTC.

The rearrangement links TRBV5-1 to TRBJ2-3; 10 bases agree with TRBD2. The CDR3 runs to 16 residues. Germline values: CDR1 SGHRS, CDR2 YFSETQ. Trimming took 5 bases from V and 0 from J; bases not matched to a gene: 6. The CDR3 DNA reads TGCGCCAGCAGTCGTACTAGCGGGGCTAGCACAGATACGCAGTATTTT. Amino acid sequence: CASSRTSGASTDTQYF. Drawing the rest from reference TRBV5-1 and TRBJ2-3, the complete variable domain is KAGVTQTPRYLIKTRGQQVTLSCSPISGHRSVSWYQQTPGQGLQFLFEYFSETQRNKGNFPGRFSGRQFSNSRSEMNVSTLELGDSALYLCASSRTSGASTDTQYFGPGTRLTVL.

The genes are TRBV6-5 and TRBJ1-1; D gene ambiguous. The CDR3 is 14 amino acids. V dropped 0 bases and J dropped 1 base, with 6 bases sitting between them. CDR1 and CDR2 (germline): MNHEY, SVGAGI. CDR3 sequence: CASSYSRQNTEAFF. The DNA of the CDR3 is TGTGCCAGCAGTTACTCGAGACAGAACACTGAAGCTTTCTTT.

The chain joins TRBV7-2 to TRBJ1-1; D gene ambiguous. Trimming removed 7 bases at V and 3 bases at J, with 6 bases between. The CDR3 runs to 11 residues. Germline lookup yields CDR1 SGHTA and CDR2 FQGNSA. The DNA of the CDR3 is TGTGCCAGCACCCCGTACACTGAAGCTTTCTTT. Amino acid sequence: CASTPYTEAFF.

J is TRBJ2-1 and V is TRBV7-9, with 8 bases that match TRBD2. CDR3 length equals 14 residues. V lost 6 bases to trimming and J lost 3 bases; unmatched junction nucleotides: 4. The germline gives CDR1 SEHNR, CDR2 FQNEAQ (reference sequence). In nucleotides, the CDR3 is TGTGCCAGCAGATCAACTAGCGGCTACAATGAGCAGTTCTTC. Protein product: CASRSTSGYNEQFF.

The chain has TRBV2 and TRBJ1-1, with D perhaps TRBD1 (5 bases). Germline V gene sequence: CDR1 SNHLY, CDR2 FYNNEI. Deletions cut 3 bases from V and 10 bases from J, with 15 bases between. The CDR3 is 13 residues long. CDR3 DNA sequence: TGTGCCAGCAGTGATGGGGGGAAAGTGGTAGCTTTCTTT. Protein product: CASSDGGKVVAFF.

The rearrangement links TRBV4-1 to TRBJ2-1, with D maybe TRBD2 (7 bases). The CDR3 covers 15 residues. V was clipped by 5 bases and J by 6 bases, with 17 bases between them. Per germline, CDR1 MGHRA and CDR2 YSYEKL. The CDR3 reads CASSDRGALGNEQFF. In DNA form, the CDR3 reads TGCGCCAGCAGCGATCGGGGGGCATTGGGCAATGAGCAGTTCTTC.

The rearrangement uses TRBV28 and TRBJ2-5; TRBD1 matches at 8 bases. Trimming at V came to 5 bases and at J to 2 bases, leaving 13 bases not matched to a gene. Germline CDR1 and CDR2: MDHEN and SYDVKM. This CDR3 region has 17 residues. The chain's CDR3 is CASSLGGFTGGQETQYF. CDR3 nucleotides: TGTGCCAGCAGTCTAGGGGGGTTTACAGGGGGACAAGAGACCCAGTACTTC. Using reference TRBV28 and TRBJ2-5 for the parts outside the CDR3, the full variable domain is DVKVTQSSRYLVKRTGEKVFLECVQDMDHENMFWYRQDPGLGLRLIYFSYDVKMKEKGDIPEGYSVSREKKERFSLILESASTNQTSMYLCASSLGGFTGGQETQYFGPGTRLLVL.

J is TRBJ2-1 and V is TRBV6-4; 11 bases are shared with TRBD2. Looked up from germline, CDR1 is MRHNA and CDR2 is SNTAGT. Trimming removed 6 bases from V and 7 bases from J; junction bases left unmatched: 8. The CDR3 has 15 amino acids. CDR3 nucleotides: TGTGCCAGCAGCGCAACTAGCGGGAGTGTAAATGAGCAGTTCTTC. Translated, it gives CASSATSGSVNEQFF.

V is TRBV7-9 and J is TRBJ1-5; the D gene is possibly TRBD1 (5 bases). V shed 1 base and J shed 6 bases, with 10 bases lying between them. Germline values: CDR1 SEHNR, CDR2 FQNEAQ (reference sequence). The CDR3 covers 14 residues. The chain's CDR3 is CASSLGSGAQPQHF. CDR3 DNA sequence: TGTGCCAGCAGCTTAGGGTCTGGGGCTCAGCCCCAGCATTTT.